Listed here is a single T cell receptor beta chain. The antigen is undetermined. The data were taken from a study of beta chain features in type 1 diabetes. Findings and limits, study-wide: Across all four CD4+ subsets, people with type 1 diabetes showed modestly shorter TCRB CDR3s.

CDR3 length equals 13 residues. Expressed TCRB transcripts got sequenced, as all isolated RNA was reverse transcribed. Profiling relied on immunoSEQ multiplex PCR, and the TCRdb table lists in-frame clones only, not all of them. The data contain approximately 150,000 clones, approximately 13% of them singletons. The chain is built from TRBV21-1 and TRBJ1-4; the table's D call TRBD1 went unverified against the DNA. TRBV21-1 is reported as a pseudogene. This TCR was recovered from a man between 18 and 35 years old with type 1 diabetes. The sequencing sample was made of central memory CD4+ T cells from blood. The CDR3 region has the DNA TGTGCCAGCAGCAAGGACACTGGCGAAAAACTGTTTTTT. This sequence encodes CASSKDTGEKLFF.